The clone carrying this TCR beta chain appeared many times. The CDR3 totals 16 residues. V lost 6 bases, J lost 1 base, and 17 bases lay in between. The V gene's germline CDR1 is MDHEN and CDR2 SYDVKM. Orbital computed tomography and thyroid ultrasound, together with serum TRAb and thyroxine and clinical symptoms, were used for diagnoses. This sample was included in a study of T cells in Graves' hyperthyroidism and ophthalmopathy. RNA transcripts gave rise to amplified TCR beta CDR3 regions. The HTBI primer set was used in a first-round RT-PCR of the TCR CDR3. From the multiplex PCR reads, TCRdb called clonotypes with MiXCR, one entry per CDR3 protein. Seen here are about 300,000 distinct CDR3 sequences, about 13% observed once, and the top ten hold 7.9%.

This rearrangement joins TRBV28 to TRBJ2-3; D not certain. The sample consisted of blood. This clonotype was sampled from a middle-aged woman with Graves' hyperthyroidism. The CDR3 DNA reads TGTGCCAGCAGAGCACCCCCAGGAACTGGCACAGATACGCAGTATTTT. It translates to CASRAPPGTGTDTQYF.